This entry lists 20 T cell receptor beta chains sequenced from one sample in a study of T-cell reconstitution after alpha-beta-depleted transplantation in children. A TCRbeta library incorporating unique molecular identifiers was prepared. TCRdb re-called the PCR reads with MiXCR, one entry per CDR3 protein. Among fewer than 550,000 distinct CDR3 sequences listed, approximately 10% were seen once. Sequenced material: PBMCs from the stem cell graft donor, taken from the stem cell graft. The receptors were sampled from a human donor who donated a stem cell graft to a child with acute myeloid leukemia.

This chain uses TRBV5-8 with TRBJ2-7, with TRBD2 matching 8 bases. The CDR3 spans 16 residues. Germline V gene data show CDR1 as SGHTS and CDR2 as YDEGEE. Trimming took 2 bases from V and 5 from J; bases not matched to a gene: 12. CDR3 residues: CASSFFVGGAENEQYV. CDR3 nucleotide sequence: TGTGCCAGCAGCTTTTTCGTCGGGGGGGCCGAAAACGAGCAGTACGTC.

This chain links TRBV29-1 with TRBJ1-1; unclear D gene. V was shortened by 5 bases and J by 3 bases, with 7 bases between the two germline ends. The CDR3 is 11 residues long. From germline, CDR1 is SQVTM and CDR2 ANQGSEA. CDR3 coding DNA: TGCAGCGTTTGTCAGGACACTGAAGCTTTCTTT. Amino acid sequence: CSVCQDTEAFF. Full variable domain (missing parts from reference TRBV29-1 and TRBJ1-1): SAVISQKPSRDICQRGTSLTIQCQVDSQVTMMFWYRQQPGQSLTLIATANQGSEATYESGFVIDKFPISRPNLTFSTLTVSNMSPEDSSIYLCSVCQDTEAFFGQGTRLTVV.

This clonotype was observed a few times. The CDR3 DNA sequence: TGCAGTGCTAGAAGTCAGGGAAACAATGAGCAGTTCTTC. The encoded protein is CSARSQGNNEQFF. The chain joins TRBV20-1 to TRBJ2-1, with D perhaps TRBD1 (5 bases). The germline CDR1 and CDR2 sequences are DFQATT and SNEGSKA (reference sequence). The CDR3 runs to 13 residues. V was clipped by 2 bases and J by 5 bases, with 10 bases between them.

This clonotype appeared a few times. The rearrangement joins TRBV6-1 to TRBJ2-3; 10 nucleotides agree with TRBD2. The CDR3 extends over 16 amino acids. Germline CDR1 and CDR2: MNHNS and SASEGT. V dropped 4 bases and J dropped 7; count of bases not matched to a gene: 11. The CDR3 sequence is CASSVVLAGASNTQYF. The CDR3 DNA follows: TGTGCCAGCAGTGTCGTCCTAGCGGGGGCCTCAAATACGCAGTATTTT.

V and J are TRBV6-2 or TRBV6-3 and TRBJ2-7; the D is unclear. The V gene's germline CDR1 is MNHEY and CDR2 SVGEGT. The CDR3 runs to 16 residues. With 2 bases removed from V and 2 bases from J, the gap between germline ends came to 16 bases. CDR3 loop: CASSYPNLGVPYEQYF. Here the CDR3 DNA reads TGTGCCAGCAGTTACCCCAACCTAGGCGTGCCCTACGAGCAGTACTTC.

The CDR3 DNA reads as TGTGCCAGCAGCTTAGCGGGGAGAATCACAGATACGCAGTATTTT. It specifies CASSLAGRITDTQYF. The chain recombines TRBV9 with TRBJ2-3; TRBD2 matches at 8 bases. Germline V gives CDR1 SGDLS, CDR2 YYNGEE. The length of the CDR3 is 15 residues. The junction had 6 bases not matched to a gene; V was cut back by 4 bases and J by 2 bases.

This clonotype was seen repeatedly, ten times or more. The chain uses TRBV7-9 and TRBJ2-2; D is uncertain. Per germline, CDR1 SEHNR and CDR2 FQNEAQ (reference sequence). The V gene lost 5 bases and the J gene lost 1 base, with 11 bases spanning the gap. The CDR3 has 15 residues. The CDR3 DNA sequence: TGTGCCAGCAGCAACTCGAGAGTGAACACCGGGGAGCTGTTTTTT. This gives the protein CASSNSRVNTGELFF.

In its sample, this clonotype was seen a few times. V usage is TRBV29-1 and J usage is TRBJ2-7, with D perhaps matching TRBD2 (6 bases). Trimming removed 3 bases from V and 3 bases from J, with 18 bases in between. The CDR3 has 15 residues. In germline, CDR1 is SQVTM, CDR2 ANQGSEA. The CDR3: CSVELSGTDDYEQYF. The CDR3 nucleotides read TGCAGCGTTGAGCTTTCGGGGACTGATGACTACGAGCAGTACTTC.

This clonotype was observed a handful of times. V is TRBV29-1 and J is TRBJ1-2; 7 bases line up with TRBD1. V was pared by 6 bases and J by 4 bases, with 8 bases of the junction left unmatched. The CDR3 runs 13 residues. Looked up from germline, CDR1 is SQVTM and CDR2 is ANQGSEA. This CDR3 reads CSVRQGPSYGYTF. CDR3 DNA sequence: TGCAGCGTCCGACAGGGCCCTTCCTATGGCTACACCTTC.

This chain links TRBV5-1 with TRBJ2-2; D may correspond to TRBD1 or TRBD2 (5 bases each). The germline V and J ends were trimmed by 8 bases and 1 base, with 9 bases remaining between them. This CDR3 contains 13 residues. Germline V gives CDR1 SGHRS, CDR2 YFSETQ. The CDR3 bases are TGCGCCAGTAGGGACGGGAACACCGGGGAGCTGTTTTTT. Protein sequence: CASRDGNTGELFF.

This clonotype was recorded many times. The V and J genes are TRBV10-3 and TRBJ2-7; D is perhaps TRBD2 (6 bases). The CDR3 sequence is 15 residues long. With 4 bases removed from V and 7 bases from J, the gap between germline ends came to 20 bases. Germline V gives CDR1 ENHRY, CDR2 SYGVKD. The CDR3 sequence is CAISGLEGGRGEQYF. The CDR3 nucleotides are TGTGCCATCAGTGGTCTAGAGGGAGGAAGAGGGGAGCAGTACTTC.

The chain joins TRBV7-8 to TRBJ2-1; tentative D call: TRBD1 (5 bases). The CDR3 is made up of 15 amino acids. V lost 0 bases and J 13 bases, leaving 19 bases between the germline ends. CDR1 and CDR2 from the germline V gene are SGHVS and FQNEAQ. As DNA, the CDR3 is TGTGCCAGCAGCTTAGCGAGTTCAGGGAAGTCCCCTCAGTTCTTC. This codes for CASSLASSGKSPQFF. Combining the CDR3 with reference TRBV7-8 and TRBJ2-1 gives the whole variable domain GAGVSQSPRYKVAKRGQDVALRCDPISGHVSLFWYQQALGQGPEFLTYFQNEAQLDKSGLPSDRFFAERPEGSVSTLKIQRTQQEDSAVYLCASSLASSGKSPQFFGPGTRLTVL.

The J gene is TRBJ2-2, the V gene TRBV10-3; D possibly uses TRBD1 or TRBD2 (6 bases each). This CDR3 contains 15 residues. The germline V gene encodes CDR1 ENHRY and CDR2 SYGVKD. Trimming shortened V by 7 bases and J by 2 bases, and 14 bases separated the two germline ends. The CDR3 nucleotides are TGTGCCATCACAGGGGTAGCGGAAAACACCGGGGAGCTGTTTTTT. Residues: CAITGVAENTGELFF.

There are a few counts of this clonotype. In nucleotides, the CDR3 is TGTGCCAGCAGTTCCGCCGCAGGGGACACAGATACGCAGTATTTT. It codes for CASSSAAGDTDTQYF. The chain uses TRBV12-3 or TRBV12-4 and TRBJ2-3; TRBD1 is a possible D gene (6 bases). The ends were cut back, 4 bases at V and 2 bases at J, with 13 bases in the middle. CDR3 size: 15 residues.

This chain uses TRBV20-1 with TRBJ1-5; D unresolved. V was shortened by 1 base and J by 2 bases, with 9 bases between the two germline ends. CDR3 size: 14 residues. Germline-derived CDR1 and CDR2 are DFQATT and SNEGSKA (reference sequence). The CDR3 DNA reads TGCAGTGCTAGAGTCGACATTGGCAATCAGCCCCAGCATTTT. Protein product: CSARVDIGNQPQHF.

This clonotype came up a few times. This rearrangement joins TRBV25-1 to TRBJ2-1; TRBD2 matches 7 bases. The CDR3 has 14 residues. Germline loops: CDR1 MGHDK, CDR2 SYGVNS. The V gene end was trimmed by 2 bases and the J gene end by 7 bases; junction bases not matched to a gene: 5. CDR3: CASSERLGGNEQFF. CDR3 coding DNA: TGTGCCAGCAGTGAAAGGCTGGGGGGGAATGAGCAGTTCTTC. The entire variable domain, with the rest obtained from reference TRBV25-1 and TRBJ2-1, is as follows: EADIYQTPRYLVIGTGKKITLECSQTMGHDKMYWYQQDPGMELHLIHYSYGVNSTEKGDLSSESTVSRIRTEHFPLTLESARPSHTSQYLCASSERLGGNEQFFGPGTRLTVL.

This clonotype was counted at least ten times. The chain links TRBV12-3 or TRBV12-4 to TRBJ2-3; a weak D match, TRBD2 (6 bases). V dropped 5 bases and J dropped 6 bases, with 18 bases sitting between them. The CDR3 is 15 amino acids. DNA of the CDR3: TGTGCCAGCAGTCACGATATTTCGGGAGATGATACGCAGTATTTT. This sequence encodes CASSHDISGDDTQYF.

CDR3 bases: TGTGCCAGCAGAGGAGCTAGCGGGAGGAGGTCTAGTTCCAATGAGCAGTTCTTC. Protein product: CASRGASGRRSSSNEQFF. The gene calls are TRBV12-3 or TRBV12-4 and TRBJ2-1; TRBD2 agrees at 11 bases. Losses at the gene ends were 6 bases for V and 6 bases for J; bases not matched to a gene: 16. The length of the CDR3 is 18 residues.

CDR3 in amino acids: CASKRGSAGQSSGYTF. The CDR3 DNA reads TGTGCCAGCAAGAGGGGATCTGCGGGACAAAGTTCTGGCTACACCTTC. This chain links TRBV9 with TRBJ1-2; the D gene is possibly TRBD1 (6 bases). In germline, CDR1 is SGDLS, CDR2 YYNGEE. Trimming shortened V by 6 bases and J by 7 bases, and 25 bases separated the two germline ends. The CDR3 runs 16 residues.

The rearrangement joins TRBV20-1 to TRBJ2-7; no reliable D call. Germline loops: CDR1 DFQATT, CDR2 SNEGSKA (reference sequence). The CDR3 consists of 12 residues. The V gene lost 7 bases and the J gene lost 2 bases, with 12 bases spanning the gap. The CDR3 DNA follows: TGCAGTGGGGCATCAAGAGCCTACGAGCAGTACTTC. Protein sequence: CSGASRAYEQYF.